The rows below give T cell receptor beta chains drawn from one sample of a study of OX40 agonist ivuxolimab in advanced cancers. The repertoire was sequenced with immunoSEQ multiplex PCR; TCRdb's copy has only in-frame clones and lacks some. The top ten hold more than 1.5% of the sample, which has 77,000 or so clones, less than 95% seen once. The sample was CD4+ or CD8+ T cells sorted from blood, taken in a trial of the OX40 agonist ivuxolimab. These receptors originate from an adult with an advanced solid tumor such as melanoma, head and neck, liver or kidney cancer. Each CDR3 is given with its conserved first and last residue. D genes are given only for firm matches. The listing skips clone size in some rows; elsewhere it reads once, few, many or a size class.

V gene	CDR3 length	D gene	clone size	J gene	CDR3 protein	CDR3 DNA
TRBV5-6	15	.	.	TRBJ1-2	CASSSSPEINYGYTF	TGTGCCAGCAGCTCTTCCCCAGAAATCAACTATGGCTACACCTTC
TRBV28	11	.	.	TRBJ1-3	CASSTRGAIYF	TGTGCCAGCAGCACGAGGGGAGCCATATATTTT
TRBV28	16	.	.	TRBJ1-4	CASSSGQGRSSEKLFF	TGTGCCAGCAGTTCCGGGCAGGGAAGGTCCAGTGAAAAACTGTTTTTT
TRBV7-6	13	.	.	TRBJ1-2	CASSPGPESGYTF	TGTGCCAGCAGCCCGGGACCCGAAAGCGGCTACACCTTC
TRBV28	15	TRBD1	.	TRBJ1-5	CASSQGTGANQPQHF	TGTGCCAGCAGTCAAGGCACAGGGGCCAATCAGCCCCAGCATTTT
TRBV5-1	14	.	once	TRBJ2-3	CASSSLGSTDTQYF	TGCGCCAGCAGCTCACTCGGAAGCACAGATACGCAGTATTTT
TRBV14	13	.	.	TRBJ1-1	CASSPAGWRGAFF	TGTGCCAGCTCCCCGGCAGGGTGGAGAGGAGCTTTCTTT
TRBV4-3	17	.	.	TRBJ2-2	CASSQDFGGAFSGELFF	TGCGCCAGCAGCCAAGACTTTGGGGGGGCGTTCTCCGGGGAGCTGTTTTTT
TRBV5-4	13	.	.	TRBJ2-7	CASSLSAKDEQYF	TGTGCCAGCAGCTTGTCGGCCAAGGACGAGCAGTACTTC
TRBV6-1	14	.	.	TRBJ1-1	CASSEEGGWTEAFF	TGTGCCAGCAGTGAAGAGGGGGGATGGACTGAAGCTTTCTTT
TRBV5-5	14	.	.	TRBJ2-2	CASASWADTGELFF	TGTGCCAGCGCCTCATGGGCGGACACCGGGGAGCTGTTTTTT
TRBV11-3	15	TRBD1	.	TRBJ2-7	CASGKDRDSSYEQYF	TGTGCCAGCGGCAAGGACAGGGATAGCTCCTACGAGCAGTACTTC
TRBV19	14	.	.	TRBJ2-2	CASSILGTTGELFF	TGTGCCAGTAGTATCTTAGGGACCACCGGGGAGCTGTTTTTT
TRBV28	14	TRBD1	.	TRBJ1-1	CASSLDRGNTEAFF	TGTGCCAGCAGTTTAGACAGGGGGAACACTGAAGCTTTCTTT
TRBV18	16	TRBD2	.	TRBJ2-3	CASSPQAGGSTDTQYF	TGTGCCAGCTCACCCCAAGCGGGGGGGTCCACAGATACGCAGTATTTT
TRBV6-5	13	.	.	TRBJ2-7	CASYTGTGYEQYF	TGTGCCAGCTATACCGGGACGGGCTACGAGCAGTACTTC
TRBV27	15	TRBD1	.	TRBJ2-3	CASTDRGRATDTQYF	TGTGCCAGCACTGACAGGGGGCGCGCCACAGATACGCAGTATTTT
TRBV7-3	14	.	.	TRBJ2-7	CASSLLRSSYEQYF	TGTGCCAGCAGCTTATTACGGAGCTCCTACGAGCAGTACTTC
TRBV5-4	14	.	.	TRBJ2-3	CASSFGASTDTQYF	TGTGCCAGCAGCTTCGGGGCTAGCACAGATACGCAGTATTTT
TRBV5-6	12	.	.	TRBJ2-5	CASRAEGETQYF	TGTGCCAGCAGGGCTGAAGGGGAGACCCAGTACTTC
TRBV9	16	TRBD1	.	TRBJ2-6	CASSAYRGAGANVLTF	TGTGCCAGCAGCGCCTACAGGGGAGCCGGGGCCAACGTCCTGACTTTC
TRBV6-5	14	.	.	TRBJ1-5	CASSQTDSNQPQHF	TGTGCCAGCAGTCAGACAGATAGCAATCAGCCCCAGCATTTT
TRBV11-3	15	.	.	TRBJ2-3	CASSTHSGPTDTQYF	TGTGCCAGCAGTACCCATAGCGGACCCACAGATACGCAGTATTTT
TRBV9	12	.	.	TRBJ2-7	CASSVSSYEQYF	TGTGCCAGCAGCGTAAGCTCATACGAGCAGTACTTC
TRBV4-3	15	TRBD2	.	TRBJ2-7	CASSRRLAEIYEQYF	TGCGCCAGCAGCCGCCGACTAGCGGAGATCTACGAGCAGTACTTC
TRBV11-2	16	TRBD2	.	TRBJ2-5	CASSLGVAGPQETQYF	TGTGCCAGCAGCCTAGGGGTAGCGGGCCCGCAAGAGACCCAGTACTTC
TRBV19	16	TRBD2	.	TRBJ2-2	CASSPGLAGVPGELFF	TGTGCCAGTAGCCCCGGACTAGCGGGAGTTCCCGGGGAGCTGTTTTTT
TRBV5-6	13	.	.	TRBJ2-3	CASSLGPTDTQYF	TGTGCCAGCAGCTTGGGACCCACAGATACGCAGTATTTT
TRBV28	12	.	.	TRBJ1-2	CASAPRGRGYTF	TGTGCCAGCGCCCCCAGGGGACGGGGCTACACCTTC
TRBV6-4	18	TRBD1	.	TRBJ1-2	CASSDSFTGTGIFYGYTF	TGTGCCAGCAGTGACTCTTTTACCGGGACAGGGATCTTCTATGGCTACACCTTC
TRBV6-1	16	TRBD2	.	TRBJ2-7	CASSDSGRVSSYEQYF	TGTGCCAGCAGTGATAGCGGGAGGGTAAGCTCCTACGAGCAGTACTTC
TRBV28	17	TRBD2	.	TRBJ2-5	CASSSRVSGGALETQYF	TGTGCCAGCAGTTCGCGAGTGAGCGGGGGGGCTTTAGAGACCCAGTACTTC
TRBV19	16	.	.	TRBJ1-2	CASSLRPTTGLGGYTF	TGTGCCAGTAGTCTCCGCCCCACAACAGGGCTCGGGGGCTACACCTTC
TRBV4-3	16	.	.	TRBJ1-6	CASSQDVGREDSPLHF	TGCGCCAGCAGCCAAGATGTCGGCAGGGAGGATTCACCCCTCCACTTT
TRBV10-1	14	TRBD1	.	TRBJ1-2	CASSQTGGGYGYTF	TGCGCCAGCAGCCAGACAGGGGGCGGCTATGGCTACACCTTC
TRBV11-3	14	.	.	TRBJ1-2	CASSLETGGYGYTF	TGTGCCAGCAGCTTAGAGACAGGAGGCTATGGCTACACCTTC
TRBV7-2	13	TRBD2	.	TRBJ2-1	CASSATQLAGQFF	TGTGCCAGCAGCGCCACCCAACTAGCGGGGCAGTTCTTC
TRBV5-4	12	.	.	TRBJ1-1	CASSHEVSEAFF	TGTGCCAGCAGCCACGAAGTATCTGAAGCTTTCTTT
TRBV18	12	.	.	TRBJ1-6	CASSPPDSPLHF	TGTGCCAGCTCACCGCCCGATTCACCCCTCCACTTT
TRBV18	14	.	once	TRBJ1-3	CASSSGSSGNTIYF	TGTGCCAGCTCATCAGGGAGTTCTGGAAACACCATATATTTT
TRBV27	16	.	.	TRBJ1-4	CASSLFGGGRDEKLFF	TGTGCCAGCAGTTTATTCGGCGGGGGGAGGGATGAAAAACTGTTTTTT
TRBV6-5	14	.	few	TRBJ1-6	CASSLGHDNSPLHF	TGTGCCAGCAGTTTGGGACATGATAATTCACCCCTCCACTTT
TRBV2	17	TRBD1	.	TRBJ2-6	CASSEADRATGANVLTF	TGTGCCAGCAGTGAAGCGGACAGGGCGACCGGGGCCAACGTCCTGACTTTC
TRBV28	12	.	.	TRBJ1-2	CASSLRGHGYTF	TGTGCCAGCAGTTTACGGGGGCATGGCTACACCTTC
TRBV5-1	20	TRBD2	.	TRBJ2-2	CASSLSNASGRGASTGELFF	TGCGCCAGCAGCTTAAGTAACGCTAGCGGGAGAGGGGCCTCCACCGGGGAGCTGTTTTTT
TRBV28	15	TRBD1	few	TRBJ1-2	CASTRGSQGANGYTF	TGTGCCAGCACCCGAGGGTCACAGGGGGCAAATGGCTACACCTTC